This T cell receptor beta chain originates from a study of shared clonotypes between healthy human individuals. Study in general: The cohort comprised a couple of women and a few men. Their ages spanned 18 to 49 years. CD4 naive and CD4 memory each took three plates per donor, while CD8 naive took two and CD8 memory one.

Some clones are missing from TCRdb's copy, which holds only in-frame ones; the method was immunoSEQ multiplex PCR. This repertoire shows about 610,000 clones, roughly 96% found once; its top ten account for approximately 0.12%. Germline V CDR1 and CDR2: MNHNS, SASEGT. Trimming removed 4 bases at V and 2 bases at J, with 18 bases between. The CDR3 length is 17 residues. Naive CD8 populations comprised CD45RO-negative cells positively selected for CCR7, excluding terminally differentiated effector memory CD45RA+ cells. This clonotype was sampled from a woman aged 25 to 45 in good health. V gene TRBV6-1 combines with J gene TRBJ1-5; D is unresolved. The sequenced sample consisted of naive CD8+ T cells sorted from blood. The CDR3 spells CASSGSFAGYGNQPQHF. DNA for the CDR3: TGTGCCAGCAGTGGTTCTTTCGCGGGGTACGGCAATCAGCCCCAGCATTTT.